This is a list of T cell receptor beta chains from one sample in a study of memory CD4+ T cells and cytomegalovirus serostatus. Repertoires were generated with immunoSEQ multiplex PCR, while TCRdb's copy carries only in-frame clones and drops some. The sample comprises about 60,000 clones, 82% of which are singletons, and 0.5% rests with the top ten. Sample: memory CD4+ T cells from blood. All receptors come from an adult in good health and CMV-seronegative. Some clones in this sample may be carry-over from other donors' samples. The CDR3 runs from the conserved cysteine through the conserved F or W. A D gene is named only where the DNA matches it firmly. Not all rows give a size; the values are once, few, many and, for expanded clones, a class.

J	D	size	V	DNA	CDR3
TRBJ2-2	TRBD2	once	TRBV7-8	TGTGCCAGCAGTTTCGGGCTAGCGGGAGGGCCGCGAACCGGGGAGCTGTTTTTT	CASSFGLAGGPRTGELFF
TRBJ1-2	-	-	TRBV29-1	TGCAGCAGTGGCCCAGCTAACTATGGCTACACCTTC	CSSGPANYGYTF
TRBJ2-3	-	-	TRBV2	TGTGCCAGCAGGATCTCTTTTAGCACAGATACGCAGTATTTT	CASRISFSTDTQYF
TRBJ1-4	TRBD1	-	TRBV19	TGTGCCAGTAGCCACAGGGGTACAGCAACTAATGAAAAACTGTTTTTT	CASSHRGTATNEKLFF
TRBJ2-1	TRBD1	few	TRBV10-3	TGTGCCATCAGTGAGTCGAGTCACAGGGGGCGCGGGAATGAGCAGTTCTTC	CAISESSHRGRGNEQFF
TRBJ1-2	-	-	TRBV18	TGTGCCAGCTCCCCCGACGGAGCCTTTCGCTATGGCTACACCTTC	CASSPDGAFRYGYTF
TRBJ2-5	-	-	TRBV12-5	TGTGCTAGTGGTTTGGTACTTGATGGTGGCCAAGAGACCCAGTACTTC	CASGLVLDGGQETQYF
TRBJ1-1	-	few	TRBV5-4	TGTGCCAGCAGCTCCCTGGACTATGGGTATTACACTGAAGCTTTCTTT	CASSSLDYGYYTEAFF
TRBJ2-1	-	once	TRBV10-3	TGTGCCATCAGCGACCGGGGGACGAGCAATGAGCAGTTCTTC	CAISDRGTSNEQFF
TRBJ2-3	-	-	TRBV10-2	TGCGCCAGCACCACGGACTCAACCGGGACAGATACGCAGTATTTT	CASTTDSTGTDTQYF
TRBJ2-7	TRBD2	-	TRBV7-2	TGTGCCAGCAGCTTTCATACTAGCGGGGGATCCTACGAGCAGTACTTC	CASSFHTSGGSYEQYF
TRBJ2-5	-	-	TRBV28	TGTGCCAGCAGTTTAATTCAGGAGACCCAGTACTTC	CASSLIQETQYF